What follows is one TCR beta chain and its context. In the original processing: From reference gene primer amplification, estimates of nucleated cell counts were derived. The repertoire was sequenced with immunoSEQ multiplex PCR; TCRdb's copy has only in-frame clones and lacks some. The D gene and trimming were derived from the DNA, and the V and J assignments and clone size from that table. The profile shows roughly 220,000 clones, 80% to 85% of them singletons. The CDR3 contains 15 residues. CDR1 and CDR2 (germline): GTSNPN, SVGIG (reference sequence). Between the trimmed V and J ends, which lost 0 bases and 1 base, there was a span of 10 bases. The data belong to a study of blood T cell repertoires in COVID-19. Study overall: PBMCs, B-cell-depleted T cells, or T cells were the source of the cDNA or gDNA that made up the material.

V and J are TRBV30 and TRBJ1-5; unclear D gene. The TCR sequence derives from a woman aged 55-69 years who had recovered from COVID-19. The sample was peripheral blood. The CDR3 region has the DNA TGTGCCTGGAGTGTCCTAGCGCGGAGCAATCAGCCCCAGCATTTT. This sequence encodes CAWSVLARSNQPQHF.